A selection of T cell receptor beta chains follows, all from one sample in a study of T cell responses to AZD1222 COVID-19 vaccine. Some clones are missing from TCRdb's copy, which holds only in-frame ones; the method was immunoSEQ multiplex PCR. Reported are 150,000 or so clones; the ten largest clones contain 2% to 2.5%. Sequencing used peripheral blood. These receptors came from an adult in good health. Each CDR3 is given with its conserved first and last residue. Fields, in order: V gene, D gene, J gene, CDR3 protein, CDR3 DNA. The D gene is left open where the match is weak.

TRBV7-6,TRBD1,TRBJ1-4,CASSLGRQGSEKLFF,TGTGCCAGCAGCTTAGGCAGACAGGGTTCGGAAAAACTGTTTTTT
TRBV5-5,TRBD1,TRBJ1-6,CASSEKLVGQGRISPLHF,TGTGCCAGCAGCGAAAAGCTAGTTGGACAGGGAAGGATTTCACCCCTCCACTTT
TRBV10-3,-,TRBJ1-2,CAISMNGQYYGYTF,TGTGCCATCAGCATGAATGGACAGTACTATGGCTACACCTTC
TRBV4-2,-,TRBJ2-1,CASSQTTYPSYNEQFF,TGTGCCAGCAGCCAGACAACTTATCCCTCCTACAATGAGCAGTTCTTC
TRBV15,-,TRBJ2-2,CATSRTKNTNSGELFF,TGTGCCACCAGCAGGACGAAAAACACGAACAGCGGGGAGCTGTTTTTT
TRBV11-2,-,TRBJ2-7,CASSFTYEQYF,TGTGCCAGCAGCTTTACCTACGAGCAGTACTTC
TRBV19,-,TRBJ1-6,CASSSPGHTNSPLHF,TGTGCCAGTAGTAGCCCGGGACACACTAACTCACCCCTCCACTTT
TRBV6-5,TRBD1,TRBJ1-6,CASSYTQGASSPLHF,TGTGCCAGCAGTTACACACAGGGGGCAAGTTCACCCCTCCACTTT
TRBV29-1,TRBD1,TRBJ1-2,CSELTGAIYGYTF,TGCAGCGAGCTGACAGGGGCGATCTATGGCTACACCTTC
TRBV15,TRBD1,TRBJ1-4,CATSRDRNAGGLNEKLFF,TGTGCCACCAGCAGAGATCGGAACGCAGGGGGCTTGAATGAAAAACTGTTTTTT
TRBV6-6,-,TRBJ1-5,CASSRREVGNQPQHF,TGTGCCAGCAGCCGCCGGGAGGTGGGCAATCAGCCCCAGCATTTT
TRBV18,-,TRBJ1-5,CASSPFDGAGQPQHF,TGTGCCAGCTCACCATTCGACGGGGCGGGTCAGCCCCAGCATTTT
TRBV5-8,-,TRBJ1-6,CANSKSYNSPLHF,TGTGCCAACAGCAAATCCTATAATTCACCCCTCCACTTT
TRBV7-2,-,TRBJ2-3,CASSFGLAGDTQYF,TGTGCCAGCAGCTTTGGGCTAGCTGGGGATACGCAGTATTTT
TRBV14,-,TRBJ1-2,CASSQHVLGTGYTF,TGTGCCAGCAGTCAACACGTCCTAGGGACTGGCTACACCTTC
TRBV4-1,-,TRBJ2-3,CASSRETNTDTQYF,TGCGCCAGCAGCCGAGAGACTAACACAGATACGCAGTATTTT
TRBV19,-,TRBJ1-5,CASNRVSNQPQHF,TGTGCCAGTAATCGGGTAAGCAATCAGCCCCAGCATTTT
TRBV29-1,-,TRBJ2-3,CSVARGEHSSTDTQYF,TGCAGCGTTGCGAGGGGGGAGCATTCTAGCACAGATACGCAGTATTTT
TRBV18,-,TRBJ1-5,CASSPFGPGLSADQPQHF,TGTGCCAGCTCACCTTTCGGACCCGGTTTATCCGCGGATCAGCCCCAGCATTTT
TRBV27,-,TRBJ2-7,CASSLLSGFRDRLNYEQYF,TGTGCCAGCAGTCTCCTTAGCGGGTTCCGGGACAGGTTAAACTACGAGCAGTACTTC
TRBV7-3,-,TRBJ1-6,CASSLSTNSPLHF,TGTGCCAGCAGCTTAAGTACAAATTCACCCCTCCACTTT
TRBV5-6,-,TRBJ2-3,CASSAGTASTDTQYF,TGTGCCAGCAGCGCGGGGACAGCCAGCACAGATACGCAGTATTTT
TRBV6-5,TRBD1,TRBJ1-1,CASSSTRTGEAFF,TGTGCCAGCAGTTCCACCCGGACAGGTGAAGCTTTCTTT
TRBV30,TRBD1,TRBJ1-2,CAWRRQGMTGYTF,TGTGCCTGGAGACGACAGGGGATGACGGGCTACACCTTC
TRBV19,-,TRBJ2-4,CASNANRDGAKNIQYF,TGTGCCAGTAATGCCAACAGGGACGGGGCCAAAAACATTCAGTACTTC
TRBV4-1,TRBD1,TRBJ1-2,CASSQNRGMDYGYTF,TGCGCCAGCAGCCAAAACAGGGGGATGGACTATGGCTACACCTTC
TRBV7-2,TRBD1,TRBJ2-6,CASSLGQGASGANVLTF,TGTGCCAGCAGCCTCGGACAGGGGGCTTCTGGGGCCAACGTCCTGACTTTC
TRBV2,-,TRBJ2-7,CASSRGSYEQYF,TGTGCCAGCAGTCGTGGTTCCTACGAGCAGTACTTC
TRBV6-2/TRBV6-3,TRBD1,TRBJ2-7,CASSYARTGSEQYF,TGTGCCAGCAGTTACGCCCGGACAGGGTCCGAGCAGTACTTC
TRBV6-5,TRBD2,TRBJ2-1,CASRRLAGLDEQFF,TGTGCCAGCAGGCGACTAGCGGGGTTGGATGAGCAGTTCTTC
TRBV2,TRBD1,TRBJ1-2,CASRGTVENYGYTF,TGTGCCAGCAGGGGGACAGTCGAAAACTATGGCTACACCTTC
TRBV3-1/TRBV3-2,-,TRBJ2-5,CASSQDPPATETQYF,TGTGCCAGCAGCCAAGATCCCCCCGCTACGGAGACCCAGTACTTC
TRBV11-3,-,TRBJ1-1,CASSLRQGKTEAFF,TGTGCCAGCAGCTTACGGCAGGGGAAGACTGAAGCTTTCTTT
TRBV28,-,TRBJ1-1,CASTANTEAFF,TGTGCCAGCACCGCTAACACTGAAGCTTTCTTT
TRBV27,TRBD1,TRBJ1-2,CASSFRQGIYGYTF,TGTGCCAGCAGTTTCCGACAGGGTATCTATGGCTACACCTTC
TRBV4-3,-,TRBJ2-2,CASSQDRGLPRGELFF,TGCGCCAGCAGCCAAGATCGAGGTCTACCCAGGGGGGAGCTGTTTTTT
TRBV18,-,TRBJ1-3,CASSLSASGNTIYF,TGTGCCAGCTCACTCTCGGCCTCTGGAAACACCATATATTTT
TRBV7-2,-,TRBJ2-3,CASSLDFPDTQYF,TGTGCCAGCAGCTTGGACTTCCCAGATACGCAGTATTTT
TRBV5-1,-,TRBJ2-7,CASSYPAYEQYF,TGCGCCAGCAGCTATCCTGCCTACGAGCAGTACTTC
TRBV7-2,TRBD1,TRBJ1-5,CASSPGTGSDSNQPQHF,TGTGCCAGCAGCCCAGGGACAGGGAGTGATAGCAATCAGCCCCAGCATTTT
TRBV19,-,TRBJ1-1,CASSRVHSFATEAFF,TGTGCCAGTAGCCGGGTACACTCTTTTGCGACTGAAGCTTTCTTT
TRBV18,-,TRBJ1-5,CASSSNSIAANQPQHF,TGTGCCAGCTCATCCAATAGTATAGCGGCCAATCAGCCCCAGCATTTT
TRBV7-2,-,TRBJ1-2,CASSLEEMTAYNYGYTF,TGTGCCAGCAGCTTAGAGGAAATGACAGCCTATAACTATGGCTACACCTTC
TRBV10-2,TRBD1,TRBJ2-3,CASSERQGDSTDTQYF,TGCGCCAGCAGTGAGAGACAGGGGGATAGCACAGATACGCAGTATTTT
TRBV11-2,-,TRBJ1-3,CASSPGETAAGNTIYF,TGTGCCAGCAGCCCTGGGGAGACGGCGGCAGGAAACACCATATATTTT
TRBV15,-,TRBJ2-5,CATSRGRGSLETQYF,TGTGCCACCAGCAGAGGAAGGGGATCATTGGAGACCCAGTACTTC
TRBV19,-,TRBJ1-2,CASSISDIYGYTF,TGTGCCAGTAGTATTTCAGATATCTATGGCTACACCTTC
TRBV5-5,-,TRBJ1-5,CASSLGAPSNQPQHF,TGTGCCAGCAGCTTGGGGGCGCCTAGCAATCAGCCCCAGCATTTT
TRBV5-6,TRBD1,TRBJ1-1,CASSHGQGTTEAFF,TGTGCCAGCAGCCACGGACAGGGGACCACTGAAGCTTTCTTT
TRBV4-1,-,TRBJ2-1,CASSPGLGPDEQFF,TGCGCCAGCAGCCCAGGGTTGGGCCCCGATGAGCAGTTCTTC
TRBV12-3/TRBV12-4,TRBD1,TRBJ1-2,CASSLSDRGGYTF,TGTGCCAGCAGTTTATCGGACAGGGGTGGCTACACCTTC
TRBV19,-,TRBJ1-2,CASSMLTVNYGYTF,TGTGCCAGTAGTATGCTGACGGTGAACTATGGCTACACCTTC
TRBV21-1,-,TRBJ2-5,CASSKDPGLETQYF,TGTGCCAGCAGCAAAGACCCAGGGCTGGAGACCCAGTACTTC
TRBV11-2,-,TRBJ2-3,CASSLAQGTDTQYF,TGTGCCAGCAGCTTAGCTCAGGGCACAGATACGCAGTATTTT
TRBV7-2,-,TRBJ1-4,CASSLWGQGTNEKLFF,TGTGCCAGCAGCTTATGGGGGCAGGGGACTAATGAAAAACTGTTTTTT
TRBV5-1,-,TRBJ2-3,CASSFGPPSTDTQYF,TGCGCCAGCAGCTTCGGGCCACCTAGCACAGATACGCAGTATTTT
TRBV29-1,-,TRBJ1-1,CSVASGAITEAFF,TGCAGCGTTGCTTCGGGGGCAATCACTGAAGCTTTCTTT